This T cell receptor beta chain was obtained from a study of control samples from healthy donors and cancer patients. In its sample, this clone was seen a few times. The junction differs from germline at one of its ends, possibly a read error. Clones were read by immunoSEQ multiplex PCR, and TCRdb kept only the in-frame ones, dropping some. The sample has 35,000 to 45,000 clones, around four fifths seen once. CDR3 length: 12 residues. CDR1 is MNHEY and CDR2 is SVGAGI in the germline V gene. This receptor was identified in a man aged 55 to 70 in good health. Sequences were obtained from blood. The genes are TRBV6-5 and TRBJ2-3; no reliable D call. CDR3 sequence (DNA): TGTGCCAGCGGTTACCCCCGGGATACGCAGTATTTT. Residues: CASGYPRDTQYF.